The clone carrying this T cell receptor beta chain came up once. Method: immunoSEQ multiplex PCR; TCRdb's copy keeps in-frame clones and lacks some. The data show 55,000 to 75,000 clones, with 88% seen just once and under 8.5% held by the top ten. Germline-derived CDR1 and CDR2 are LGHNA and YNFKEQ. CDR3 size: 16 residues. V trimming: 0 bases; J trimming: 5 bases; junction bases outside the gene matches: 1. These data are taken from a study of T cell responses to AZD1222 COVID-19 vaccine. This sequence originates from an adult in good health. The chain carries TRBV4-2 and TRBJ2-1; 13 nucleotides line up with TRBD2. The input for sequencing was peripheral blood, taken on day 0 of AZD1222 vaccination. CDR3 amino acids: CASSQEGTSGNNEQFF. The CDR3 DNA is TGTGCCAGCAGCCAAGAGGGGACTAGCGGGAACAATGAGCAGTTCTTC.